The subject of this entry is one T cell receptor beta chain. This entry belongs to a study of control samples from healthy donors and cancer patients. The CDR3 covers 15 residues. Germline V gene sequence: CDR1 MDHEN, CDR2 SYDVKM. V lost 2 bases and J lost 0, with 8 bases in between. Assay used: immunoSEQ multiplex PCR; TCRdb lists only in-frame clones, some missing. The data show approximately 98,000 clones, with approximately 84% seen just once and around 6.2% held by the top ten. Sequenced input: blood. The V gene is TRBV28, the J gene TRBJ1-5; D remains ambiguous. The clonotype originates from a man between 18 and 35 years old in good health. As DNA, the CDR3 is TGTGCCAGCAGTTTAGGACGGTATAGCAATCAGCCCCAGCATTTT. Its protein is CASSLGRYSNQPQHF.